This TCR beta chain was sequenced during a study of shared clonotypes between healthy human individuals. Study-level points and caveats: Sharing across a few donors was seen in 5% to 5.5% of naive CD4 clonotypes.

Profiled with immunoSEQ multiplex PCR; TCRdb holds only in-frame clones, not every one. The sample has a few million clones; almost 96% are singletons. V shed 8 bases and J shed 4 bases, with 12 bases lying between them. CDR1 is MNHNS, CDR2 SASEGT, per germline. The CDR3 sequence is 13 residues long. As to this clone: Its cognate antigen is unknown.

The sample taken for sequencing was naive CD4+ T cells sorted from blood. Indicated subset: CD45RA+ positively selected. This TCR was sampled from a man aged 18 to 30 in good health. The chain has TRBV6-1 and TRBJ1-3; D is uncertain. Written as DNA, the CDR3 is TGTGCCAGCTCTTTGTTGTTGGGAAACACCATATATTTT. Translation gives CASSLLLGNTIYF.